Sequencing of this TCR beta chain was carried out in a study of vaccination effects on CD4 cells after COVID-19. Whole-study context: Two convalescent patients were sampled 16 days and one week before vaccination.

ViraFEST used viral peptide pools to expand antigen-specific CD4+ T cells before sequencing. Following a roughly 9-day culture, CD4+ T cells were purified. Convalescent patients had PCR-confirmed SARS-CoV-2 infection between March and December 2020. Repertoires were generated with immunoSEQ multiplex PCR, while TCRdb's copy carries only in-frame clones and drops some. The top ten clones hold 16% of a sample with roughly 25,000 clones, 75% to 85% of them seen once. General study results and limits: Clones arising from infection and from vaccination showed marked clonal contraction late after vaccination.

There are 15 residues in the CDR3. Germline V gene lookup returns CDR1 KGHSH and CDR2 LQKENI. The V end was cut by 2 bases, the J end by 4 bases, with 12 bases between. A word on this clone: The target antigen is unknown.

The sample consisted of CD4+ T cells from PBMCs cultured with HCoV-NL63 spike peptides, taken before COVID-19 vaccination. This TCR was recovered from a human donor who had a prior SARS-CoV-2 infection. The chain joins TRBV18 to TRBJ1-3; D is uncertain. CDR3 sequence: CASSPFSKAGNTIYF. The CDR3 bases are TGTGCCAGCTCACCATTTTCCAAGGCCGGAAACACCATATATTTT.